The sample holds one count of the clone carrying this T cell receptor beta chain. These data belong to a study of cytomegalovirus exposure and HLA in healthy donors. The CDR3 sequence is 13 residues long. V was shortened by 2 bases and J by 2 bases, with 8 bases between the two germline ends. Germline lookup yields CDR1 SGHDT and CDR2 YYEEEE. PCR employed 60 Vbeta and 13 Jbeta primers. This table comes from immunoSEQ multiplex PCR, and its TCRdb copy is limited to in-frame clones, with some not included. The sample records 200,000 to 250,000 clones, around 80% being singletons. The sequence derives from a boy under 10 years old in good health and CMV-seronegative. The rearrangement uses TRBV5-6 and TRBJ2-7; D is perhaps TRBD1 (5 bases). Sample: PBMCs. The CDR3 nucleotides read TGTGCCAGCAGCTTAGGCAGGGCCTACGAGCAGTACTTC. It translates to CASSLGRAYEQYF.